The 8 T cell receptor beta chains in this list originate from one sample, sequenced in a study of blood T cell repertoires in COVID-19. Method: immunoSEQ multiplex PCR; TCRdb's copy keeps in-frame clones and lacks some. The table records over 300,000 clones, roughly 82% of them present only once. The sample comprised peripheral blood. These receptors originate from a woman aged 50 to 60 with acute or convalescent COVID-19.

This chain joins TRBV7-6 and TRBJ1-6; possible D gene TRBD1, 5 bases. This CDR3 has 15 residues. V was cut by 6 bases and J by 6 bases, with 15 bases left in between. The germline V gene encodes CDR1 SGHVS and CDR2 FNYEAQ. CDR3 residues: CASRKLTGINSPLHF. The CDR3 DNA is TGTGCCAGCAGAAAGTTAACAGGAATTAATTCACCCCTCCACTTT.

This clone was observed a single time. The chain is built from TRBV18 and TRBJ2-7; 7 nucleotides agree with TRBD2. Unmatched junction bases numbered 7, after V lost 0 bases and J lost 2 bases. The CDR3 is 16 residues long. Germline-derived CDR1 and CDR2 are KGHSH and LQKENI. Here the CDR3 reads CASSPPATSETYEQYF. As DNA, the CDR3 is TGTGCCAGCTCACCACCTGCAACTAGCGAAACCTACGAGCAGTACTTC.

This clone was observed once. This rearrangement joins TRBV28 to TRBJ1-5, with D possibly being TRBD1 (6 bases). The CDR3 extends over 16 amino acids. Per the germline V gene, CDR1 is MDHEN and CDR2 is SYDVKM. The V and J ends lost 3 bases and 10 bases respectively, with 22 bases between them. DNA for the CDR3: TGTGCCAGCAGTTTTGGGGGGGCGAACCCGCTCGGCCCCCAGCATTTT. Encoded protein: CASSFGGANPLGPQHF.

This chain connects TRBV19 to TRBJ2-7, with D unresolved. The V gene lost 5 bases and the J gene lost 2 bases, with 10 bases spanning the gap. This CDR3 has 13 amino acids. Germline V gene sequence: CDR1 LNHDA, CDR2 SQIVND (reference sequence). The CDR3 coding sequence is TGTGCCAGTAGTGCATCCGGTCCCTACGAGCAGTACTTC. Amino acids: CASSASGPYEQYF.

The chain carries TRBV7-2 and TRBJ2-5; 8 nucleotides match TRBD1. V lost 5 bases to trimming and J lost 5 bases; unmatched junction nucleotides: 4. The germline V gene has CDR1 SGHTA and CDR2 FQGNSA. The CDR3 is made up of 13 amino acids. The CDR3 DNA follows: TGTGCCAGCAGCCCTGGACAGGGTGAGACCCAGTACTTC. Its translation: CASSPGQGETQYF.

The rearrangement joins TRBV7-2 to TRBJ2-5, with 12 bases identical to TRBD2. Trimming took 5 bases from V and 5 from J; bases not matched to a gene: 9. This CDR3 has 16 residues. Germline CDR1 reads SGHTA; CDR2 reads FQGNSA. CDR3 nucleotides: TGTGCCAGCAGCGCAAGACTAGCGGGAGCATTGGAGACCCAGTACTTC. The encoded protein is CASSARLAGALETQYF.

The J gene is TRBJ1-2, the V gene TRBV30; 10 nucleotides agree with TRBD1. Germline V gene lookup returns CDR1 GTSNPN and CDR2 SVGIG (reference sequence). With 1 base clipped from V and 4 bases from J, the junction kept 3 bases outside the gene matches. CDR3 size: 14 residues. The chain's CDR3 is CAWSAGQGFYGYTF. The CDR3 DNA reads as TGTGCCTGGAGTGCGGGACAGGGGTTCTATGGCTACACCTTC.

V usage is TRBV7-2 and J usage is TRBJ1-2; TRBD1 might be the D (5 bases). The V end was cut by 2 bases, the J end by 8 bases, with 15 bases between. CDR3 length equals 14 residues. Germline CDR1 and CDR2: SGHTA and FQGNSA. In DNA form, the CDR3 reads TGTGCCAGCAGCTTAACAAGGGGCGGCGGAGGCTACACCTTC. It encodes CASSLTRGGGGYTF.